The 26 T cell receptor beta chains presented below share a single source sample, sequenced in a study of blood T cell repertoires in COVID-19. This table comes from immunoSEQ multiplex PCR, and its TCRdb copy is limited to in-frame clones, with some not included. The sample contains about 120,000 clones, about four fifths of which appear only once. Sequenced: peripheral blood. These receptors came from a man in his sixties or seventies with acute or convalescent COVID-19.

The chain has TRBV9 and TRBJ2-3, with 11 bases aligning to TRBD1. CDR1 SGDLS and CDR2 YYNGEE come from the germline V gene. After removal of 4 bases from V and 4 bases from J, the junction contained 8 bases not matched to a gene. The CDR3 runs 16 residues. In nucleotides, the CDR3 is TGTGCCAGCAGCCCCCGGACAGGGGGCGCCGCAGATACGCAGTATTTT. It codes for CASSPRTGGAADTQYF.

The chain has TRBV9 and TRBJ1-1, with D hard to call. Germline CDR1 and CDR2: SGDLS and YYNGEE. The CDR3 covers 14 residues. V shed 3 bases and J shed 5 bases, with 14 bases lying between them. DNA for the CDR3: TGTGCCAGCAGCGCAAATTCTTTGAGGACTGAAGCTTTCTTT. Protein: CASSANSLRTEAFF. Complete variable domain (other parts from reference TRBV9 and TRBJ1-1): DSGVTQTPKHLITATGQRVTLRCSPRSGDLSVYWYQQSLDQGLQFLIQYYNGEERAKGNILERFSAQQFPDLHSELNLSSLELGDSALYFCASSANSLRTEAFFGQGTRLTVV.

The V call is TRBV6-2 or TRBV6-3, the J call TRBJ2-3; a weak D match, TRBD2 (6 bases). The germline gives CDR1 MNHEY, CDR2 SVGEGT. The CDR3 has 15 residues. Trimming stripped 0 bases from V and 2 bases from J, with 9 bases between. The CDR3 nucleotides are TGTGCCAGCAGTTACTCCCGGACTACCACAGATACGCAGTATTTT. Protein sequence: CASSYSRTTTDTQYF.

V usage is TRBV7-9 and J usage is TRBJ2-1, with D unresolved. CDR3 length equals 14 residues. Germline loops: CDR1 SEHNR, CDR2 FQNEAQ (reference sequence). The V gene lost 7 bases and the J gene lost 4 bases, with 14 bases spanning the gap. CDR3 protein: CASTGPRTYNEQFF. The CDR3 nucleotides read TGTGCCAGCACCGGGCCCCGAACTTACAATGAGCAGTTCTTC.

The CDR3 here is CASSGQGGAYEQYF. The CDR3 region has the DNA TGTGCCAGCTCCGGACAGGGCGGCGCCTACGAGCAGTACTTC. The chain uses TRBV18 and TRBJ2-7; the match to TRBD1 covers 8 bases. Unmatched junction bases numbered 6, after V lost 6 bases and J lost 2 bases. CDR1 is KGHSH, CDR2 LQKENI, per germline. CDR3 length equals 14 residues.

This chain joins TRBV7-9 and TRBJ1-5; D unclear. Germline-derived CDR1 and CDR2 are SEHNR and FQNEAQ (reference sequence). The germline V and J ends were trimmed by 4 bases and 5 bases, with 15 bases remaining between them. The CDR3 covers 15 residues. Here the CDR3 reads CASSSGLSSDQPQHF. For the CDR3, the DNA is TGTGCCAGCAGCTCCGGGTTGTCAAGCGATCAGCCCCAGCATTTT.

The V gene is TRBV7-9, the J gene TRBJ1-3; 7 bases fit TRBD1. Germline-derived CDR1 and CDR2 are SEHNR and FQNEAQ (reference sequence). V lost 4 bases to trimming and J lost 2 bases; unmatched junction nucleotides: 5. The CDR3 contains 15 residues. CDR3 loop: CASSYPGTAGNTIYF. CDR3 sequence (DNA): TGTGCCAGCAGCTACCCCGGGACAGCTGGAAACACCATATATTTT. The variable domain in full, with the rest retrieved from reference TRBV7-9 and TRBJ1-3, is DTGVSQNPRHKITKRGQNVTFRCDPISEHNRLYWYRQTLGQGPEFLTYFQNEAQLEKSRLLSDRFSAERPKGSFSTLEIQRTEQGDSAMYLCASSYPGTAGNTIYFGEGSWLTVV.

The rearrangement uses TRBV9 and TRBJ2-2; possible D gene TRBD1, 6 bases. The CDR3 sequence is 15 residues long. Per germline, CDR1 SGDLS and CDR2 YYNGEE. Trimming removed 0 bases from V and 7 bases from J, with 13 bases in between. CDR3 in DNA: TGTGCCAGCAGCGTAGGCCCCGGGACAAACGGGGAGCTGTTTTTT. Its translation is CASSVGPGTNGELFF.

This clone was observed once. The CDR3 nucleotides read TGTGCCACCCAAGGTGGGGGGGCTCTCAATGAGCAGTTCTTC. Translation gives CATQGGGALNEQFF. The V call is TRBV7-8, the J call TRBJ2-1, with a possible D match to TRBD2 (7 bases). CDR1 and CDR2 (germline): SGHVS, FQNEAQ. V gave up 10 bases and J gave up 6 bases, with 19 bases separating them. CDR3 length equals 14 residues.

V usage is TRBV6-1 and J usage is TRBJ1-2; 8 bases map to TRBD1. The CDR3 runs 14 residues. Germline CDR1 reads MNHNS; CDR2 reads SASEGT. The V segment lost 3 bases and the J segment 4 bases; nucleotides outside the gene matches: 4. In DNA form, the CDR3 reads TGTGCCAGCAGTGAGGGACAGGCGTTCTATGGCTACACCTTC. Amino acid sequence: CASSEGQAFYGYTF.

The chain employs TRBV4-2 and TRBJ2-3; TRBD1 matches at 7 bases. The CDR3 spans 15 residues. V trimming: 5 bases; J trimming: 2 bases; junction bases outside the gene matches: 7. Germline V gene sequence: CDR1 LGHNA, CDR2 YNFKEQ. CDR3 sequence (DNA): TGTGCCAGCAGCACGGACAGGCGTATCACAGATACGCAGTATTTT. Its protein product is CASSTDRRITDTQYF.

This chain uses TRBV5-6 with TRBJ1-3; 9 nucleotides align to TRBD1. The CDR3 is made up of 15 amino acids. Germline V gene data show CDR1 as SGHDT and CDR2 as YYEEEE. Trimming at V came to 0 bases and at J to 4 bases, leaving 2 bases not matched to a gene. CDR3 in DNA: TGTGCCAGCAGCTTGGTGGACAGGGGAGGAAACACCATATATTTT. Translated: CASSLVDRGGNTIYF.

The chain combines TRBV4-3 with TRBJ1-1, with TRBD1 identical over 8 bases. The V gene end was trimmed by 1 base and the J gene end by 6 bases; junction bases not matched to a gene: 4. Germline V gives CDR1 LGHNA, CDR2 YSLEER. This CDR3 has 14 amino acids. CDR3 loop: CASSQVDREAEAFF. DNA for the CDR3: TGCGCCAGCAGCCAAGTGGACAGGGAGGCTGAAGCTTTCTTT.

The chain carries TRBV6-5 and TRBJ1-2; 11 bases fit TRBD1. V shed 11 bases and J 7 bases; nucleotides not matched to a gene: 9. Germline loops: CDR1 MNHEY, CDR2 SVGAGI. This CDR3 is built from 13 residues. CDR3: CAAIRDRGVGYTF. The CDR3 DNA is TGTGCCGCCATCCGGGACAGGGGGGTTGGCTACACCTTC.

The chain has TRBV5-4 and TRBJ2-7; the match to TRBD2 covers 9 bases. In germline, CDR1 is SGHNT, CDR2 YYREEE (reference sequence). J gave up 4 bases and V 4 bases, and 12 bases lay outside the gene matches. The CDR3 is 16 amino acids. CDR3 region: CASSVGGGAPLYEQYF. In nucleotides, the CDR3 is TGTGCCAGCAGCGTGGGCGGGGGGGCCCCTCTTTACGAGCAGTACTTC. Variable domain in full (rest from reference TRBV5-4 and TRBJ2-7): ETGVTQSPTHLIKTRGQQVTLRCSSQSGHNTVSWYQQALGQGPQFIFQYYREEENGRGNFPPRFSGLQFPNYSSELNVNALELDDSALYLCASSVGGGAPLYEQYFGPGTRLTVT.

The chain recombines TRBV19 with TRBJ1-3; 7 nucleotides line up with TRBD1. This CDR3 has 15 amino acids. J was trimmed by 0 bases and V by 5 bases; bases with no gene match: 4. CDR1 and CDR2 from the germline V gene are LNHDA and SQIVND (reference sequence). In DNA form, the CDR3 reads TGTGCCAGTAGTCAACAGGGGAGCTCTGGAAACACCATATATTTT. This encodes CASSQQGSSGNTIYF.

This sequence joins TRBV5-4 and TRBJ2-1; 8 positions agree with TRBD2. Germline V CDR1 and CDR2: SGHNT, YYREEE (reference sequence). The CDR3 loop spans 16 amino acids. Losses at the gene ends were 1 base for V and 2 bases for J; bases not matched to a gene: 5. The CDR3 sequence is CASSLPTGGAYNEQFF. The CDR3 bases are TGTGCCAGCAGCTTGCCTACCGGGGGGGCCTACAATGAGCAGTTCTTC. The whole variable domain, remainder taken from reference TRBV5-4 and TRBJ2-1, is ETGVTQSPTHLIKTRGQQVTLRCSSQSGHNTVSWYQQALGQGPQFIFQYYREEENGRGNFPPRFSGLQFPNYSSELNVNALELDDSALYLCASSLPTGGAYNEQFFGPGTRLTVL.

This clone showed up just a few times. J is TRBJ2-5 and V is TRBV6-5, with TRBD2 matching 9 bases. Germline V lookup: CDR1 MNHEY, CDR2 SVGAGI. The CDR3 loop spans 14 amino acids. With V trimmed by 6 bases and J by 9 bases, 11 bases remained unmatched. The chain's CDR3 is CASSPGLATRAQYF. For the CDR3, the DNA is TGTGCCAGCAGCCCGGGACTAGCAACCAGGGCCCAGTACTTC.

The CDR3 sequence: CASSLGQGAFF. CDR3 DNA sequence: TGTGCCAGCAGTTTGGGACAGGGAGCTTTCTTT. The rearrangement uses TRBV12-3 or TRBV12-4 and TRBJ1-1; 9 positions match TRBD1. This CDR3 is 11 amino acids long. V dropped 3 bases and J dropped 10; count of bases not matched to a gene: 0.

In its sample, this clone was seen once. The V gene is TRBV3-1 (or the pseudogene TRBV3-2), the J gene TRBJ1-2; possibly TRBD1 for D (5 bases). Between the trimmed V and J ends, which lost 0 bases and 4 bases, there was a span of 9 bases. Germline CDR1 reads LGHDT; CDR2 reads YNNKEL (reference sequence). The CDR3 has 14 amino acids. CDR3 sequence (DNA): TGTGCCAGCAGCCAAGAGGACACCTTCTATGGCTACACCTTC. This encodes CASSQEDTFYGYTF.

As DNA, the CDR3 is TGTGCCAGCAGCTTGTCTAGCGGCCAAGAGACCCAGTACTTC. It encodes CASSLSSGQETQYF. This chain connects TRBV7-2 to TRBJ2-5, with 7 bases aligning to TRBD2. J was trimmed by 1 base and V by 3 bases; bases with no gene match: 2. CDR3 size: 14 residues. Germline values: CDR1 SGHTA, CDR2 FQGNSA.

This clone was seen a handful of times. The chain combines TRBV28 with TRBJ1-2; a weak D match, TRBD1 (5 bases). Trimming left V 7 bases short and J 8 bases short, with 14 bases between. The germline CDR1 and CDR2 sequences are MDHEN and SYDVKM. The CDR3 consists of 12 residues. The CDR3: CASITQGGGYTF. The CDR3 bases are TGTGCCAGCATTACCCAGGGAGGCGGCTACACCTTC.

The chain carries TRBV3-1 (or the pseudogene TRBV3-2) and TRBJ2-3; 8 bases are shared with TRBD2. The CDR3 contains 15 residues. V dropped 3 bases and J dropped 4; count of bases not matched to a gene: 6. The germline gives CDR1 LGHDT, CDR2 YNNKEL (reference sequence). As DNA, the CDR3 is TGTGCCAGCAGCCAGGGGCGGGGGGTCTCAGATACGCAGTATTTT. Encoded protein: CASSQGRGVSDTQYF.

This chain uses TRBV7-2 with TRBJ2-5; 7 bases map to TRBD2. Germline-derived CDR1 and CDR2 are SGHTA and FQGNSA. The CDR3 is made up of 15 amino acids. Unmatched junction bases numbered 3, after V lost 1 base and J lost 1 base. CDR3 loop: CASSLVWGGQETQYF. CDR3 sequence (DNA): TGTGCCAGCAGCTTAGTATGGGGGGGCCAAGAGACCCAGTACTTC.

The V call is TRBV29-1, the J call TRBJ1-3; unclear D gene. Germline CDR1 SQVTM, CDR2 ANQGSEA. This CDR3 contains 13 residues. The V end was cut by 3 bases, the J end by 3 bases, with 9 bases between. CDR3 sequence: CSVEGSRGNTIYF. CDR3 nucleotides: TGCAGCGTTGAGGGCAGCCGTGGAAACACCATATATTTT.

J is TRBJ1-5 and V is TRBV27; 12 nucleotides align to TRBD1. CDR3 length: 16 residues. The junction had 9 bases not matched to a gene; V was cut back by 6 bases and J by 6 bases. The germline gives CDR1 MNHEY, CDR2 SMNVEV (reference sequence). The CDR3 here is CASRTLGQGAPQPQHF. DNA for the CDR3: TGTGCCAGCAGGACCTTGGGACAGGGGGCCCCTCAGCCCCAGCATTTT.